This is a list of T cell receptor beta chains from one sample in a study of T cells in Graves' hyperthyroidism and ophthalmopathy. Each CDR3 protein gets one entry after TCRdb re-called the multiplex PCR reads with MiXCR. The profile shows some 580,000 distinct CDR3 sequences, roughly 15% of them singletons. The sequenced sample was blood. Source of these receptors: a woman between 40 and 50 years old with Graves' ophthalmopathy. Each CDR3 is given with its conserved first and last residue. The D gene is left open where the match is weak. Only part of the rows carry a size: once, few, many, or a class if the clone is expanded.

clone size	V gene	J gene	D gene	CDR3 DNA	CDR3 protein
many	TRBV28	TRBJ1-6	NA	TGTGCCAGCAGTTTGAGCCTAAATGATTCACCCCTCCACTTT	CASSLSLNDSPLHF
many	TRBV6-1	TRBJ2-7	NA	TGTGCCAGCAGTGAAACGGGAGCCGGCTACGAGCAGTACTTC	CASSETGAGYEQYF
many	TRBV30	TRBJ2-5	TRBD1	TGTGCCTGGAGTCTAGGACAGGGACCCCAAGAGACCCAGTACTTC	CAWSLGQGPQETQYF
NA	TRBV27	TRBJ2-7	NA	TGTGCCAGCAGTCCGACTATCACGGGGTCCTACGAGCAGTACTTC	CASSPTITGSYEQYF
few	TRBV20-1	TRBJ2-5	TRBD2	TGCAGTGCTAGGGCAGCGGGAGTCTGGCAAGAGACCCAGTACTTC	CSARAAGVWQETQYF
NA	TRBV20-1	TRBJ1-2	NA	TGCAGTGCTAGGGTCCCCGGGAGGGGAATTGCTAACTATGGCTACACCTTC	CSARVPGRGIANYGYTF
NA	TRBV20-1	TRBJ2-7	TRBD1	TGCAGTGCTCCCGGGACAGGGGGGAACGAGCAGTACTTC	CSAPGTGGNEQYF
NA	TRBV20-1	TRBJ2-4	TRBD2	TGCAGTGCGGCTGCCAGCGGGAGGAACATTCAGTACTTC	CSAAASGRNIQYF
many	TRBV18	TRBJ1-1	NA	TGTGCCAGCTCGCCTAACGAGGGGAACACTGAAGCTTTCTTT	CASSPNEGNTEAFF
NA	TRBV4-1	TRBJ2-5	NA	TGCGCCAGCAGCCAAGATACCCGAAGTTTCCAGTACTTC	CASSQDTRSFQYF
few	TRBV29-1	TRBJ2-7	NA	TGCAGCGTTGTATCCGACAGAACCTACGAGCAGTACTTC	CSVVSDRTYEQYF
few	TRBV4-2	TRBJ2-3	TRBD2	TGTGCCAGCAGCCCACCGATCGCTAGCGGGGGAAACACAGATACGCAGTATTTT	CASSPPIASGGNTDTQYF
many	TRBV29-1	TRBJ1-1	NA	TGCAGCGTTGAAAAAGGACTTATGAACACTGAAGCTTTCTTT	CSVEKGLMNTEAFF
many	TRBV2	TRBJ1-1	NA	TGTGCCAGCAGTGTTGTGAGGGACGCTGAAGCTTTCTTT	CASSVVRDAEAFF
NA	TRBV28	TRBJ2-5	NA	TGTGCCAGCGGGTCCTCATCAGTGGACCAAGAGACCCAGTACTTC	CASGSSSVDQETQYF
many	TRBV5-1	TRBJ2-1	TRBD2	TGCGCCAGCAGCTTGGCTAGCGGGAGGTTAAATGAGCAGTTCTTC	CASSLASGRLNEQFF
NA	TRBV7-9	TRBJ2-1	NA	TGTGCCAGCAGCTTGCAGGGTTGGGTCAATGAGCAGTTCTTC	CASSLQGWVNEQFF
NA	TRBV11-2	TRBJ1-2	TRBD1	TGTGCCAGCAGCTTAGACAGGGGGCGAAGCTACACCTTC	CASSLDRGRSYTF
many	TRBV6-1	TRBJ2-7	NA	TGTGCCAGCAGTAAACCTGCCGGGACGGGAGCCTACGAGCAGTACTTC	CASSKPAGTGAYEQYF
many	TRBV28	TRBJ2-7	NA	TGTGCAACCGCGGGACCCTACGAGCAGTACTTC	CATAGPYEQYF
many	TRBV4-2	TRBJ2-7	NA	TGTGCCAGCAGCCAAGATAGGACCTACGAGCAGTACTTC	CASSQDRTYEQYF
many	TRBV4-2	TRBJ1-5	NA	TGTGCCAGCAGCCAAGATAGGGCAGCCAATCAGCCCCAGCATTTT	CASSQDRAANQPQHF
few	TRBV27	TRBJ2-3	NA	TGTGCCAGCAGTTTATCTCAGGGAGGCCCTCGTACGCAGTATTTT	CASSLSQGGPRTQYF
many	TRBV3-1	TRBJ2-3	TRBD2	TGTGCCAGCAGCCAAAGGATAGCGGGAGGGGCAGATACGCAGTATTTT	CASSQRIAGGADTQYF
few	TRBV12-3/TRBV12-4	TRBJ1-2	NA	TGTGCCAGCAGCCCCCAGAATACCAGGGGCTCCTATGGCTACACCTTC	CASSPQNTRGSYGYTF
NA	TRBV6-6	TRBJ2-1	NA	TGTGCCAGCAGTTACACACCGGGAGTCAATGAGCAGTTCTTC	CASSYTPGVNEQFF
many	TRBV18	TRBJ2-3	NA	TGTGCCAGCTCACCACCTTCCGACAGTGCAGATACGCAGTATTTT	CASSPPSDSADTQYF
many	TRBV7-2	TRBJ1-4	TRBD1	TGTGCCAGCAGTCCTCGGACAGGGGTAAAACTGTTTTTT	CASSPRTGVKLFF
few	TRBV19	TRBJ1-5	TRBD1	TGTGCCAGTACTCCCCCGCGGACAGGGGTTACTCAGCCCCAGCATTTT	CASTPPRTGVTQPQHF
many	TRBV11-2	TRBJ1-4	NA	TGTGCCAGCAGCCCTGGGGGCATCGCAACTAATGAAAAACTGTTTTTT	CASSPGGIATNEKLFF
many	TRBV20-1	TRBJ2-3	TRBD2	TGCAGTACAGCGGGATCCACAGATACGCAGTATTTT	CSTAGSTDTQYF